What follows describes a single T cell receptor (beta chain). As yet, its antigen is unknown. V dropped 3 bases and J dropped 1 base, with 15 bases sitting between them. CDR1 is SEHNR, CDR2 FQNEAQ, per germline (reference sequence). The CDR3 totals 16 residues. Each subset's genomic DNA was shared equally among a number of immunoSEQ plates. Measured with immunoSEQ multiplex PCR; TCRdb has only the in-frame clones, and not every one. The repertoire holds 2 million to 2.5 million clones, with approximately 93% as singletons. The data stem from a study of shared clonotypes between healthy human individuals. General observations from the study: Rarefaction indicated that sorted-subset sequencing remained incomplete although depth was large. With few donors, the genetic and exposure-history diversity represented was limited. Compared with memory subsets, naive subsets generally had larger estimated richness.

The chain joins TRBV7-9 to TRBJ1-1; possibly TRBD1 for D (5 bases). Material for sequencing was naive CD4+ T cells from PBMCs. Subset reported: CD45RA+ positively selected. This receptor was identified in a man aged 18 to 29 in good health. Some clones in this sample may be carry-over from other donors' samples. The CDR3 is CASSLGSGTRNTEAFF. DNA of the CDR3: TGTGCCAGCAGCTTGGGGTCCGGGACCAGGAACACTGAAGCTTTCTTT.